The 12 T cell receptor beta chains below were found in one sample sequenced in a study of blood T cell repertoires in COVID-19. The data were produced by immunoSEQ multiplex PCR, yet TCRdb's version contains in-frame clones alone and is incomplete. The sample records about 210,000 clones, just over 85% being singletons. The source material was PBMCs or T cells enriched from blood (not recorded which). These receptors were taken from a woman aged 40 to 55 with acute COVID-19.

The chain recombines TRBV18 with TRBJ2-1, with 8 positions matching TRBD2. The CDR3 consists of 16 residues. V was pared by 4 bases and J by 3 bases, with 8 bases of the junction left unmatched. CDR1 and CDR2 (germline): KGHSH, LQKENI. The CDR3 bases are TGTGCCAGCTCACGAACCCAAGCGGGAGTCTACAATGAGCAGTTCTTC. Amino acid sequence: CASSRTQAGVYNEQFF.

The V gene is TRBV25-1, the J gene TRBJ2-5; 9 bases match TRBD1. V lost 9 bases and J lost 4; bases outside the gene matches: 6. This CDR3 spans 13 amino acids. Germline assignment: CDR1 MGHDK and CDR2 SYGVNS. CDR3 in DNA: TGTGCCAGTCCGGACAGGGGTATAGAGACCCAGTACTTC. It is translated as CASPDRGIETQYF.

The chain links TRBV7-2 to TRBJ1-3; D is uncertain. The CDR3 contains 16 residues. Between the trimmed V and J ends, which lost 2 bases and 0 bases, there was a span of 11 bases. The germline CDR1 and CDR2 sequences are SGHTA and FQGNSA. This CDR3 is CASSLSAGGSGNTIYF. The CDR3 DNA follows: TGTGCCAGCAGCTTATCCGCAGGAGGCTCTGGAAACACCATATATTTT. The whole variable domain, remainder taken from reference TRBV7-2 and TRBJ1-3, is GAGVSQSPSNKVTEKGKDVELRCDPISGHTALYWYRQSLGQGLEFLIYFQGNSAPDKSGLPSDRFSAERTGGSVSTLTIQRTQQEDSAVYLCASSLSAGGSGNTIYFGEGSWLTVV.

The rearrangement links TRBV9 to TRBJ2-2; D remains ambiguous. V lost 6 bases, J lost 5 bases, and 17 bases lay in between. The CDR3 runs 15 residues. Germline V gene data show CDR1 as SGDLS and CDR2 as YYNGEE. This CDR3 is CASTLAPVDTGELFF. The CDR3 DNA sequence: TGTGCCAGCACTCTTGCACCAGTTGATACCGGGGAGCTGTTTTTT. The variable domain in full, with the rest retrieved from reference TRBV9 and TRBJ2-2, is DSGVTQTPKHLITATGQRVTLRCSPRSGDLSVYWYQQSLDQGLQFLIQYYNGEERAKGNILERFSAQQFPDLHSELNLSSLELGDSALYFCASTLAPVDTGELFFGEGSRLTVL.

V usage is TRBV30 and J usage is TRBJ1-5; D not resolved. The CDR3 consists of 13 residues. Germline V gene sequence: CDR1 GTSNPN, CDR2 SVGIG (reference sequence). The V and J ends lost 0 bases and 3 bases respectively, with 6 bases between them. The CDR3 DNA is TGTGCCTGGAGTGTATCAGTCAATCAGCCCCAGCATTTT. Amino acids: CAWSVSVNQPQHF.

This clone has a single count. The chain joins TRBV15 to TRBJ1-6, with a weak D call TRBD1 (6 bases). The CDR3 consists of 18 residues. The V end lost 1 base, the J end lost 8 bases, and 21 bases lay between the germline ends. Germline V gives CDR1 LNHNV, CDR2 YYDKDF (reference sequence). The CDR3 DNA reads as TGTGCCACCAGCAGAGGATGGGGAACAGGGAGGGATTATTCACCCCTCCACTTT. Translating it yields CATSRGWGTGRDYSPLHF.

The V call is TRBV28, the J call TRBJ2-1; a possible D gene is TRBD2 (6 bases). Looked up from germline, CDR1 is MDHEN and CDR2 is SYDVKM. Between the trimmed V and J ends, which lost 4 bases and 6 bases, there was a span of 13 bases. The CDR3 length is 14 residues. In DNA form, the CDR3 reads TGTGCCAGCAGTTACCTAGCGCCAGGCAATGAGCAGTTCTTC. This codes for CASSYLAPGNEQFF.

The V gene is TRBV11-2, the J gene TRBJ2-2; tentatively, D is TRBD1 (5 bases). There are 15 residues in the CDR3. In germline, CDR1 is SGHAT, CDR2 FQNNGV. V dropped 0 bases and J dropped 5 bases, with 10 bases sitting between them. CDR3 sequence reads: CASSLEAGRTGELFF. The CDR3 DNA follows: TGTGCCAGCAGCTTAGAGGCAGGGCGAACCGGGGAGCTGTTTTTT.

This rearrangement joins TRBV18 to TRBJ2-1, with a possible D match to TRBD1 (6 bases). The ends were cut back, 6 bases at V and 2 bases at J, with 14 bases in the middle. Germline CDR1 and CDR2: KGHSH and LQKENI. The length of the CDR3 is 15 residues. In DNA form, the CDR3 reads TGTGCCAGCTCCCCTACAGGGCTCGCCTACAATGAGCAGTTCTTC. Encoded protein: CASSPTGLAYNEQFF.

The gene calls are TRBV24-1 and TRBJ2-1, with D possibly matching TRBD1 (6 bases). Trimming shortened V by 5 bases and J by 9 bases, and 10 bases separated the two germline ends. The V gene's germline CDR1 is KGHDR and CDR2 SFDVKD. The CDR3 is 12 amino acids. CDR3 residues: CATSVQGIEQFF. The CDR3 DNA reads TGTGCCACCAGTGTCCAGGGGATTGAGCAGTTCTTC.

J is TRBJ2-3 and V is TRBV5-1; weak D call: TRBD1 (6 bases). This CDR3 region has 14 residues. Trimming removed 5 bases at V and 2 bases at J, with 12 bases between. Germline loops: CDR1 SGHRS, CDR2 YFSETQ. DNA for the CDR3: TGCGCCAGCAGATCCGGACAGAACACAGATACGCAGTATTTT. This encodes CASRSGQNTDTQYF.

This chain uses TRBV15 with TRBJ2-7; 13 bases are a match to TRBD2. The CDR3 contains 18 residues. The germline V gene encodes CDR1 LNHNV and CDR2 YYDKDF (reference sequence). With 5 bases clipped from V and 0 bases from J, the junction kept 10 bases outside the gene matches. CDR3 residues: CATSPGLAGVGYSYEQYF. The CDR3 DNA is TGTGCCACCAGCCCCGGACTAGCGGGAGTCGGATACTCCTACGAGCAGTACTTC.